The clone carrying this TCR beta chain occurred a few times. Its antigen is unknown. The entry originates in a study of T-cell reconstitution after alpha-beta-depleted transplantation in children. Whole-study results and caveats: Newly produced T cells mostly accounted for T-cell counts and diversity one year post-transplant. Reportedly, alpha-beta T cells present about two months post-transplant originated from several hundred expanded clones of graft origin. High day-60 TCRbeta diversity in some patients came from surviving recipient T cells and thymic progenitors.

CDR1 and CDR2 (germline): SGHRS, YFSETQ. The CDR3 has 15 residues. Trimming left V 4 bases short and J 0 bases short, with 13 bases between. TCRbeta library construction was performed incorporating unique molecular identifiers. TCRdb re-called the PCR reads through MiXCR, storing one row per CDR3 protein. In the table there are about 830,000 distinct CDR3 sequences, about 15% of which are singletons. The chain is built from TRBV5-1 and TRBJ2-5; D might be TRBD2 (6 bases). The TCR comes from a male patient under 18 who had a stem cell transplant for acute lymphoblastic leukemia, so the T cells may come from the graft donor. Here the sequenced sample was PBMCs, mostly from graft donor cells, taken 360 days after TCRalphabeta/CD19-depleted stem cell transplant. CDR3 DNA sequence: TGCGCCAGCAGCCGCTTGGAGGGGAACCAAGAGACCCAGTACTTC. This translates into CASSRLEGNQETQYF.